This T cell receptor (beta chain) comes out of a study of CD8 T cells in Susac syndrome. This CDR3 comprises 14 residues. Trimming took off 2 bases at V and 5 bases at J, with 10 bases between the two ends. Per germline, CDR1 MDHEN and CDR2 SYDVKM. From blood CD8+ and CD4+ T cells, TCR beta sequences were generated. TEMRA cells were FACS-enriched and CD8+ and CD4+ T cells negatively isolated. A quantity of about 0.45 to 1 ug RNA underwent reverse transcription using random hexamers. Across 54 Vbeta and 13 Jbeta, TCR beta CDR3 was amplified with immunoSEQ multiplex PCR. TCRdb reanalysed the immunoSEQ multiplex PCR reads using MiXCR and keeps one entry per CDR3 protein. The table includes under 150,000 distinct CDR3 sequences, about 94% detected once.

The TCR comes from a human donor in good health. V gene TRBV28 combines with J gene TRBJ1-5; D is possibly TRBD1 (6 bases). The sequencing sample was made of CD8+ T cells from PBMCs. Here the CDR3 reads CASSLRGGYQPQHF. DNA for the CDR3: TGTGCCAGCAGTTTAAGGGGGGGCTATCAGCCCCAGCATTTT.